A single T cell receptor (beta chain) is shown here with its context. The data stem from a study of blood T cell repertoires in COVID-19. Background on the study: From T cells, B-cell-depleted T cells, or PBMCs came the material, which was cDNA or gDNA.

Trimming pared 0 bases from V and 2 bases from J, leaving 6 bases between. The CDR3 totals 13 residues. Germline CDR1 SGDLS, CDR2 YYNGEE. Assay: immunoSEQ multiplex PCR; the TCRdb copy retains only in-frame clones and omits some. The sample shows around 180,000 clones, around 83% of them seen only once. Material for sequencing was peripheral blood. The chain uses TRBV9 and TRBJ2-7; the D is unclear. This clonotype was sampled from a human donor in a cohort sampled during active COVID-19. The chain's CDR3 is CASSVDGAYEQYF. The CDR3 nucleotides read TGTGCCAGCAGCGTAGACGGAGCCTACGAGCAGTACTTC.